Below, 18 T cell receptor beta chains from the same sample are listed, as sequenced in a study of shared clonotypes between healthy human individuals. Data came from immunoSEQ multiplex PCR; TCRdb stores just in-frame clones and leaves some out. Of under 2.5 million clones listed, less than 95% were seen once; the top ten hold approximately 0.4%. Sequencing was performed on naive CD4+ T cells from PBMCs. Subset described: CD45RA+ positively selected. The origin of the receptors is a man younger than 35 in good health. Some clones in this sample may be carry-over from other donors' samples.

V and J are TRBV27 and TRBJ2-3; D is perhaps TRBD1 (5 bases). This CDR3 has 13 residues. Trimming pared 5 bases from V and 4 bases from J, leaving 10 bases between. The germline V gene encodes CDR1 MNHEY and CDR2 SMNVEV (reference sequence). The CDR3 here is CASSVQVADTQYF. The CDR3 bases are TGTGCCAGCAGTGTACAGGTAGCAGATACGCAGTATTTT.

This sequence joins TRBV29-1 and TRBJ2-2; 13 nucleotides agree with TRBD2. CDR1 and CDR2 (germline): SQVTM, ANQGSEA. The CDR3 is 15 residues long. Unmatched junction bases numbered 5, after V lost 5 bases and J lost 5 bases. The CDR3 sequence is CSVSSLAGGTGELFF. CDR3 sequence (DNA): TGCAGCGTTTCTTCACTAGCGGGAGGGACCGGGGAGCTGTTTTTT.

V usage is TRBV14 and J usage is TRBJ2-2; 11 bases line up with TRBD1. The CDR3 totals 16 residues. V shed 4 bases, J shed 6 bases, and the junction held 7 bases outside the gene matches. Looked up from germline, CDR1 is SGHDN and CDR2 is FVKESK. The CDR3 loop reads CASSLRTGGRAGELFF. CDR3 nucleotide sequence: TGTGCCAGCAGCCTCCGGACAGGGGGCAGGGCCGGGGAGCTGTTTTTT.

The chain combines TRBV5-6 with TRBJ2-4; 7 bases are shared with TRBD1. The CDR3 contains 13 residues. Trimming cost V 5 bases and J 7 bases; bases outside gene matches: 6. From germline, CDR1 is SGHDT and CDR2 YYEEEE. CDR3 nucleotide sequence: TGTGCCAGCAGTTATACAGGGGCGAACATTCAGTACTTC. Translated, it gives CASSYTGANIQYF.

The chain couples TRBV6-4 to TRBJ2-1, with a weak D call TRBD1 (5 bases). CDR3 length: 16 amino acids. The V and J ends lost 0 bases and 5 bases respectively, with 14 bases between them. Germline V CDR1 and CDR2: MRHNA, SNTAGT. The CDR3 spells CASSDSPQGRDNEQFF. CDR3 sequence (DNA): TGTGCCAGCAGTGACTCCCCCCAGGGTCGGGACAATGAGCAGTTCTTC.

Note on this clone: Other DNA sequences in this sample translate to the same CDR3. This chain uses TRBV28 with TRBJ1-1; 9 positions agree with TRBD1. Trimming took 4 bases from V and 2 from J; bases not matched to a gene: 5. This CDR3 region has 15 residues. Germline V gene data show CDR1 as MDHEN and CDR2 as SYDVKM. The CDR3 nucleotides read TGTGCCAGCAGTTCGCCGGGACAGGGAAACACTGAAGCTTTCTTT. Translating gives CASSSPGQGNTEAFF.

In the case of this clone: Other DNA sequences in the same sample also yield this CDR3. The chain couples TRBV18 to TRBJ2-3; D not resolved. Per the germline V gene, CDR1 is KGHSH and CDR2 is LQKENI. CDR3 length: 14 amino acids. The ends were cut back, 0 bases at V and 1 base at J, with 5 bases in the middle. In DNA, the CDR3 is TGTGCCAGCTCACCACCGTCCGGCACAGATACGCAGTATTTT. It yields the protein CASSPPSGTDTQYF.

The chain carries TRBV27 and TRBJ2-7, with 9 bases aligning to TRBD1. The CDR3 sequence is 17 residues long. The V gene's germline CDR1 is MNHEY and CDR2 SMNVEV (reference sequence). V lost 1 base, J lost 2 bases, and 9 bases stayed unmatched. As DNA, the CDR3 is TGTGCCAGCAGTTTATTAGGCTCCGGGACAGGGACCTACGAGCAGTACTTC. Protein product: CASSLLGSGTGTYEQYF.

V is TRBV9 and J is TRBJ1-1; 8 bases fit TRBD1. CDR1 and CDR2 from the germline V gene are SGDLS and YYNGEE. Trimming took 1 base from V and 6 from J; bases not matched to a gene: 2. This CDR3 is 13 amino acids long. DNA for the CDR3: TGTGCCAGCAGCGTAACAGGGGGGGCTGAAGCTTTCTTT. This encodes CASSVTGGAEAFF. The full variable domain, with the rest looked up from reference TRBV9 and TRBJ1-1, is DSGVTQTPKHLITATGQRVTLRCSPRSGDLSVYWYQQSLDQGLQFLIQYYNGEERAKGNILERFSAQQFPDLHSELNLSSLELGDSALYFCASSVTGGAEAFFGQGTRLTVV.

The J gene is TRBJ1-2, the V gene TRBV30; D may be TRBD1 (5 bases). Germline V CDR1 and CDR2: GTSNPN, SVGIG (reference sequence). Trimming cost V 3 bases and J 5 bases, with 22 bases left between them. The CDR3 loop spans 16 amino acids. The CDR3 nucleotides are TGTGCCTGGAGCCGGGACCCTACCGTGTATAGGTATGGCTACACCTTC. It encodes CAWSRDPTVYRYGYTF.

The chain recombines TRBV5-1 with TRBJ1-1, with a possible D match to TRBD1 (5 bases). The CDR3 covers 13 residues. V lost 2 bases to trimming and J lost 7 bases, with 12 bases between them. Germline CDR1 is SGHRS and CDR2 is YFSETQ. The CDR3 region has the DNA TGCGCCAGCAGCTTCATTGGGCAGGGTGAAGCTTTCTTT. This translates into CASSFIGQGEAFF. Variable domain in full (rest from reference TRBV5-1 and TRBJ1-1): KAGVTQTPRYLIKTRGQQVTLSCSPISGHRSVSWYQQTPGQGLQFLFEYFSETQRNKGNFPGRFSGRQFSNSRSEMNVSTLELGDSALYLCASSFIGQGEAFFGQGTRLTVV.

Note on this clone: This CDR3 is also generated by other DNA sequences in the sample. This rearrangement joins TRBV5-4 to TRBJ2-5; TRBD1 is a possible D gene (6 bases). V was clipped by 4 bases and J by 5 bases, with 15 bases between them. Germline CDR1 and CDR2: SGHNT and YYREEE (reference sequence). This CDR3 contains 14 residues. The chain's CDR3 is CASSPRGTRETQYF. CDR3 coding DNA: TGTGCCAGCAGCCCAAGGGGGACGAGGGAGACCCAGTACTTC.

The V call is TRBV6-5, the J call TRBJ1-1, with 11 bases fitting TRBD1. Losses at the gene ends were 6 bases for V and 6 bases for J; bases not matched to a gene: 6. CDR3 size: 14 residues. Germline-derived CDR1 and CDR2 are MNHEY and SVGAGI. CDR3 region: CASRWDRGVPEAFF. The CDR3, as DNA: TGTGCCAGCAGATGGGACAGGGGGGTACCTGAAGCTTTCTTT.

The gene calls are TRBV10-2 and TRBJ2-7; 7 nucleotides agree with TRBD2. The CDR3 has 15 residues. Germline values: CDR1 WSHSY, CDR2 SAAADI. V was pared by 3 bases and J by 3 bases, with 8 bases of the junction left unmatched. The CDR3 sequence: CASSDRLAANYEQYF. The CDR3 coding sequence is TGCGCCAGCAGTGATAGGCTAGCGGCCAACTACGAGCAGTACTTC.

The chain uses TRBV25-1 and TRBJ1-2, with no clear D. Germline CDR1 is MGHDK and CDR2 is SYGVNS. This CDR3 has 14 residues. Trimming cost V 3 bases and J 4 bases, with 12 bases left between them. CDR3 coding DNA: TGTGCCAGCAGTGATTGGAGGGTGGCCTATGGCTACACCTTC. Encoded protein: CASSDWRVAYGYTF.

J is TRBJ2-1 and V is TRBV4-1; D is unclear. This CDR3 contains 16 residues. Germline CDR1 MGHRA, CDR2 YSYEKL. Between the trimmed V and J ends, which lost 8 bases and 2 bases, there was a span of 19 bases. CDR3 region: CASRPQSRYTYNEQFF. In nucleotides, the CDR3 is TGCGCCAGCCGCCCCCAGTCTAGGTACACCTACAATGAGCAGTTCTTC.

The chain uses TRBV7-3 and TRBJ2-2, with a weak D call TRBD1 (6 bases). This CDR3 spans 15 amino acids. From germline, CDR1 is SGHTA and CDR2 FQGTGA. V was pared by 2 bases and J by 5 bases, with 12 bases between. CDR3 residues: CASSLLGQGTGELFF. In nucleotides, the CDR3 is TGTGCCAGCAGCTTACTCGGGCAGGGGACCGGGGAGCTGTTTTTT.

The rearrangement links TRBV7-9 to TRBJ2-5; D call uncertain. Per germline, CDR1 SEHNR and CDR2 FQNEAQ (reference sequence). The CDR3 covers 14 residues. V dropped 5 bases and J dropped 5 bases, with 15 bases sitting between them. CDR3 DNA sequence: TGTGCCAGCAGCCCCGCCGGAGCTTTGGAGACCCAGTACTTC. Amino acid sequence: CASSPAGALETQYF.